This T cell receptor beta chain was observed in a study of T cell responses to AZD1222 COVID-19 vaccine. Across the study: Pooled samples include second doses given at about 4 or 12 weeks. Findings of the study overall: The sample set comprised mostly white British donors with more females, and clonal diversity was possibly underestimated. Researchers took repertoire samples only after the peak T cell response had come.

Only in-frame clones appear in the TCRdb table, and some are missing; sequencing was by immunoSEQ multiplex PCR. The repertoire includes approximately 71,000 clones, about 90% of them detected once, and roughly 8% sits in the top ten. As concerns this clone: Antigen unknown.

This CDR3 comprises 12 residues. V lost 6 bases to trimming and J lost 3 bases, with 8 bases between them. Looked up from germline, CDR1 is MNHEY and CDR2 is SVGAGI. J is TRBJ1-1 and V is TRBV6-5, with D uncertain. The clonotype comes from an adult in good health. The starting material was peripheral blood, obtained on day 0 of AZD1222 vaccination. The CDR3 region has the DNA TGTGCCAGCAGAGCCAGTTACACTGAAGCTTTCTTT. Protein sequence: CASRASYTEAFF.